This is a list of T cell receptor beta chains from one sample in a study of shared clonotypes between healthy human individuals. Some clones are missing from TCRdb's copy, which holds only in-frame ones; the method was immunoSEQ multiplex PCR. The data show approximately 2.1 million clones, 85% to 95% seen once. Sequencing input: naive CD4+ T cells from PBMCs. The origin of the receptors is a young man in good health. Some clones in this sample may be carry-over from other donors' samples. Both conserved end residues are part of each CDR3. A D gene is named only where the DNA matches it firmly. A row's size may be missing; if present it is once, few, many or a size class.

d_gene	v_gene	len	abundance	j_gene	CDR3nt	CDR3aa
.	TRBV6-1	16	.	TRBJ2-7	TGTGCCAGCAGTGAAGCGCACGGGAAGGAGGGATTCGAGCAGTACTTC	CASSEAHGKEGFEQYF
TRBD1	TRBV6-5	14	.	TRBJ2-3	TGTGCCAGCAGTTCTCGACAGGGATCAGATACGCAGTATTTT	CASSSRQGSDTQYF
TRBD2	TRBV19	15	.	TRBJ2-3	TGTGCCAGTAGTAGCCTAGCGGGAAACACAGATACGCAGTATTTT	CASSSLAGNTDTQYF
TRBD1	TRBV5-1	14	.	TRBJ2-5	TGCGCCAGCAGCGCGGACAGGGTTCCAGAGACCCAGTACTTC	CASSADRVPETQYF
.	TRBV7-2	15	.	TRBJ2-7	TGTGCCAGCAGCTTAAGGAAGTGGGGTTCGGACGAGCAGTACTTC	CASSLRKWGSDEQYF
.	TRBV9	14	.	TRBJ2-7	TGTGCCAGCAGCGTAGGGATACAGATCTACGAGCAGTACTTC	CASSVGIQIYEQYF
TRBD1	TRBV7-3	15	.	TRBJ2-2	TGTGCCAGCAGCTTGACAGGGATGGTCGCCGGGGAGCTGTTTTTT	CASSLTGMVAGELFF
TRBD1	TRBV15	15	.	TRBJ1-4	TGTGCCACCAGCAGAGCGGGACAGAGTAATGAAAAACTGTTTTTT	CATSRAGQSNEKLFF
.	TRBV4-1	15	.	TRBJ2-1	TGCGCCAGCAGCCAAGTAGGGGTCTCCTACAATGAGCAGTTCTTC	CASSQVGVSYNEQFF
TRBD1	TRBV5-1	16	.	TRBJ2-7	TGCGCCAGCAGCTTGGCCGTGGGACAGAAAACCTACGAGCAGTACTTC	CASSLAVGQKTYEQYF
TRBD2	TRBV11-2	12	.	TRBJ2-7	TGTGCCAGCCGTCGGAGCGGGGCCGAGCAGTACTTC	CASRRSGAEQYF
.	TRBV2	12	.	TRBJ1-2	TGTGCCAGCAGTGACAGTAACTATGGCTACACCTTC	CASSDSNYGYTF
TRBD2	TRBV5-1	14	once	TRBJ2-1	TGCGCCAGCAGCTTGGATCTAGCGGGGGAAGAGCAGTTCTTC	CASSLDLAGEEQFF
TRBD1	TRBV5-1	14	.	TRBJ1-2	TGCGCCAGCAGCTTGGGGGACAGGACCTATGGCTACACCTTC	CASSLGDRTYGYTF
TRBD1	TRBV4-1	16	.	TRBJ2-3	TGCGCCAGCAGCCACCGGACAGGGGGACGCACAGATACGCAGTATTTT	CASSHRTGGRTDTQYF
TRBD1	TRBV18	16	.	TRBJ2-7	TGTGCCAGCTCCGGGACAGGCAGAGAAAGCTCCTACGAGCAGTACTTC	CASSGTGRESSYEQYF
.	TRBV7-2	15	.	TRBJ1-1	TGTGCCAGCAGCTTATTAGGGGGGATGAACACTGAAGCTTTCTTT	CASSLLGGMNTEAFF
TRBD1	TRBV19	17	once	TRBJ1-2	TGTGCCAGTAGTTCACAGAGTTTCAACAGGGGCCCGAGGGGCTACACCTTC	CASSSQSFNRGPRGYTF
.	TRBV28	17	.	TRBJ1-6	TGTGCCAGCCGAACCCTAAAGGGGGGGCGCCGGTCTTCACCCCTCCACTTT	CASRTLKGGRRSSPLHF
TRBD1	TRBV5-1	15	.	TRBJ1-2	TGCGCCAGCAGCTTGAAGGGGACAGCTAACTATGGCTACACCTTC	CASSLKGTANYGYTF
.	TRBV9	13	few	TRBJ1-2	TGTGCCAGCAGCGTTAGTGGGGGATATGGCTACACCTTC	CASSVSGGYGYTF
.	TRBV10-3	13	.	TRBJ2-7	TGTGCCATCACTCGGGCCCCGGGCCTCGAGCAGTACTTC	CAITRAPGLEQYF
.	TRBV19	12	.	TRBJ1-2	TGTGCCAGTAGTATGTCTAACTATGGCTACACCTTC	CASSMSNYGYTF
.	TRBV7-3	15	.	TRBJ2-2	TGTGCCAGCAGCCCCGGCCTGACGAACACCGGGGAGCTGTTTTTT	CASSPGLTNTGELFF
TRBD1	TRBV2	17	.	TRBJ1-3	TGTGCCAGCAGTGAATTTGCAGGGGGTATATCTGGAAACACCATATATTTT	CASSEFAGGISGNTIYF
.	TRBV13	12	once	TRBJ1-2	TGTGCCAGCAGCCAGGGGAATTACGGCTACACCTTC	CASSQGNYGYTF
.	TRBV5-1	11	few	TRBJ2-5	TGCGCCAGCAGCTCTCGAGAGACCCAGTACTTC	CASSSRETQYF
.	TRBV30	17	.	TRBJ1-2	TGTGCCTGGAGTGTACCGTGGGGGGGAGTTCGGAACTATGGCTACACCTTC	CAWSVPWGGVRNYGYTF
.	TRBV5-8	16	once	TRBJ1-5	TGTGCCAGCAGCTCCGGCGCGGGTTATAGCAATCAGCCCCAGCATTTT	CASSSGAGYSNQPQHF
TRBD2	TRBV2	15	.	TRBJ2-7	TGTGCCAGGCAAAGTCCGGTGGCGGGAGGCGGCGAGCAGTACTTC	CARQSPVAGGGEQYF
.	TRBV4-2	15	.	TRBJ2-3	TGTGCCAGCAGCCAAGATAGGGCGGGAACAGATACGCAGTATTTT	CASSQDRAGTDTQYF
TRBD1	TRBV7-8	16	.	TRBJ1-5	TGTGCCAGCAGCTTAGGAGGACAGGGGGCAACTCAGCCCCAGCATTTT	CASSLGGQGATQPQHF
.	TRBV2	13	.	TRBJ2-1	TGTGCCAGCGAATCCTGGATGGAGCGAGAGCAGTTCTTC	CASESWMEREQFF
.	TRBV11-3	12	once	TRBJ2-1	TGTGCCAGAAAAACCACAGGGAAAGCGCAGTTCTTC	CARKTTGKAQFF
.	TRBV9	14	.	TRBJ2-2	TGTGCCAGCAGCGTAGTTCCCCCCACCGGGGAGCTGTTTTTT	CASSVVPPTGELFF
.	TRBV27	15	once	TRBJ2-7	TGTGCCAGCAGTCCCCGTCTAGGGGGAGGATACGAGCAGTACTTC	CASSPRLGGGYEQYF
.	TRBV7-2	16	.	TRBJ2-1	TGTGCCAGCAGCTTAGATTGGGGTAGGGGCTACAATGAGCAGTTCTTC	CASSLDWGRGYNEQFF
.	TRBV7-2	12	.	TRBJ2-3	TGTGCCAGCAGCTTACTCACAGATACGCAGTATTTT	CASSLLTDTQYF
TRBD1	TRBV5-3	15	.	TRBJ2-7	TGTGCCAGAAGCTTGGACGGGACAGGAGGTTACGAGCAGTACTTC	CARSLDGTGGYEQYF
TRBD1	TRBV7-2	15	.	TRBJ2-1	TGTGCCAGCAGCTTCCAGACAGGGCTATGGGGTGAGCAGTTCTTC	CASSFQTGLWGEQFF
TRBD1	TRBV5-1	14	once	TRBJ1-2	TGCGCCAGCAGCTTGGCTCAGGGACAGGGTGGCTACACCTTC	CASSLAQGQGGYTF
TRBD2	TRBV7-2	15	.	TRBJ2-7	TGTGCCAGCAGCTTACTAGCGGAGCCAAGTGGCGAGCAGTACTTC	CASSLLAEPSGEQYF
.	TRBV28	12	.	TRBJ1-6	TGTGCCAGCGGGACATTGGATTCACCCCTCCACTTT	CASGTLDSPLHF
TRBD2	TRBV27	15	.	TRBJ2-7	TGTGCCAGCAGCCCCTCTAGCGGGAACTGGTACGAGCAGTACTTC	CASSPSSGNWYEQYF
.	TRBV5-1	13	.	TRBJ1-2	TGCGCCAGCAGCTTGAACAACCGGTATGGCTACACCTTC	CASSLNNRYGYTF
.	TRBV5-4	14	.	TRBJ2-7	TGTGCCAGCAGCTTGGGGGGGAGGACCTACGAGCAGTACTTC	CASSLGGRTYEQYF
.	TRBV30	14	.	TRBJ1-4	TGTGCCTGGAGTTACGGACAGCGTAATGAAAAACTGTTTTTT	CAWSYGQRNEKLFF
TRBD1	TRBV12-5	15	.	TRBJ1-1	TGTGCTAGTGGTTTGGCCGGACAGGGGGACCACGAAGCTTTCTTT	CASGLAGQGDHEAFF
TRBD1	TRBV6-5	15	.	TRBJ2-2	TGTGCCAGCAGTCGGACAGGGGATAACACCGGGGAGCTGTTTTTT	CASSRTGDNTGELFF
.	TRBV7-3	14	.	TRBJ2-5	TGTGCCAGCAGCTTAGTCGGACAAGGAGAGACCCAGTACTTC	CASSLVGQGETQYF
TRBD2	TRBV5-1	16	.	TRBJ2-3	TGCGCCAGCAGCTTGGGCACTAGCGGGAGCCCAGATACGCAGTATTTT	CASSLGTSGSPDTQYF
.	TRBV5-5	14	.	TRBJ1-4	TGTGCCAGCAGCTTGGGGGCAGCGCGGGAAAAACTGTTTTTT	CASSLGAAREKLFF
TRBD2	TRBV28	15	.	TRBJ2-1	TGTGCCAGCAGCCCCACTAGCGGGAGTATTAATGAGCAGTTCTTC	CASSPTSGSINEQFF
.	TRBV7-7	13	.	TRBJ2-3	TGTGCCAGCAGCTTAGGGACGAAAGATACGCAGTATTTT	CASSLGTKDTQYF
TRBD1	TRBV6-6	14	.	TRBJ1-5	TGTGCCAGCACCTCGGACAGGGGTCTAGAAGCCCAGCATTTT	CASTSDRGLEAQHF
.	TRBV28	15	.	TRBJ2-6	TGTGCCAGCAGTACCCGGGGCTCTGGGGCCAACGTCCTGACTTTC	CASSTRGSGANVLTF
.	TRBV9	14	.	TRBJ2-2	TGTGCCAGCAGCGTAGACGGGAGCGCCGGGGAGCTGTTTTTT	CASSVDGSAGELFF
.	TRBV6-5	14	.	TRBJ1-1	TGTGCCAGCACCTCTTCGGGGTTGAACACTGAAGCTTTCTTT	CASTSSGLNTEAFF
.	TRBV27	13	.	TRBJ2-2	TGTGCCAGCAGTTTATTGCCATCCGGGGAGCTGTTTTTT	CASSLLPSGELFF
TRBD2	TRBV5-1	15	.	TRBJ2-5	TGCGCCAGCAGCCCCGGTAGCGGGGAGGCAGAGACCCAGTACTTC	CASSPGSGEAETQYF